The 16 T cell receptor beta chains reported below all come from one sample, sequenced in a study of shared clonotypes between healthy human individuals. Repertoires were generated with immunoSEQ multiplex PCR, while TCRdb's copy carries only in-frame clones and drops some. The repertoire has 2 million to 3 million clones, approximately 93% of them found once; the top ten carry 0.35% to 0.45%. Sequencing was carried out using naive CD4+ T cells from PBMCs. Noted subset: CD45RA+ positively selected. These receptors originate from a man aged 18 to 35 in good health. Some clones in this sample may be carry-over from other donors' samples.

The rearrangement links TRBV10-3 to TRBJ2-7; D might be TRBD2 (6 bases). Germline V CDR1 and CDR2: ENHRY, SYGVKD. Trimming took off 5 bases at V and 2 bases at J, with 13 bases between the two ends. This CDR3 is 14 amino acids long. The CDR3 region has the DNA TGTGCCATCAGTTCTCTTGGAGGGCCCTACGAGCAGTACTTC. The encoded protein is CAISSLGGPYEQYF.

This clone was seen a single time. This chain links TRBV2 with TRBJ2-6, with 7 bases lining up with TRBD1. This CDR3 contains 18 residues. Germline loops: CDR1 SNHLY, CDR2 FYNNEI. V gave up 5 bases and J gave up 4 bases; unmatched junction bases: 14. The CDR3 is CASSPRGPAGRGANVLTF. DNA of the CDR3: TGTGCCAGCAGTCCTAGGGGGCCTGCCGGAAGAGGGGCCAACGTCCTGACTTTC. Full variable domain (missing parts from reference TRBV2 and TRBJ2-6): EPEVTQTPSHQVTQMGQEVILRCVPISNHLYFYWYRQILGQKVEFLVSFYNNEISEKSEIFDDQFSVERPDGSNFTLKIRSTKLEDSAMYFCASSPRGPAGRGANVLTFGAGSRLTVL.

The chain joins TRBV18 to TRBJ2-7, with 13 bases aligning to TRBD2. Germline V gives CDR1 KGHSH, CDR2 LQKENI. The CDR3 spans 16 residues. The J segment lost 3 bases and the V segment lost 0 bases, leaving 2 bases of the junction unmatched. The CDR3 region has the DNA TGTGCCAGCTCACCACCGGGACTAGCGGGGATCTACGAGCAGTACTTC. Its protein product is CASSPPGLAGIYEQYF.

V gene TRBV28 combines with J gene TRBJ1-2; the D is unclear. V gave up 1 base and J gave up 8 bases, with 11 bases separating them. CDR1 is MDHEN, CDR2 SYDVKM, per germline. The CDR3 length is 13 residues. The CDR3 spells CASSLFGVGGYTF. The CDR3 DNA sequence: TGTGCCAGCAGTTTATTCGGGGTGGGAGGCTACACCTTC.

This sequence joins TRBV28 and TRBJ2-3, with D possibly being TRBD1 or TRBD2 (5 bases each). Trimming removed 3 bases from V and 3 bases from J, with 13 bases in between. Germline CDR1 reads MDHEN; CDR2 reads SYDVKM. The CDR3 extends over 15 amino acids. This chain's CDR3 is CASSFRDALTDTQYF. The CDR3 nucleotides read TGTGCCAGCAGTTTCCGGGACGCATTAACAGATACGCAGTATTTT.

The chain joins TRBV9 to TRBJ2-2; 7 bases fit TRBD2. Trimming at V came to 5 bases and at J to 2 bases, leaving 12 bases not matched to a gene. CDR3 length: 17 residues. The germline gives CDR1 SGDLS, CDR2 YYNGEE. CDR3 bases: TGTGCCAGCAGGGGCCGAGCGGGATCACTAAACACCGGGGAGCTGTTTTTT. This codes for CASRGRAGSLNTGELFF.

The J gene is TRBJ1-2, the V gene TRBV4-1; D unclear. The CDR3 sequence is 15 residues long. The V gene lost 0 bases and the J gene lost 0 bases, with 8 bases spanning the gap. Germline loops: CDR1 MGHRA, CDR2 YSYEKL. The CDR3 here is CASSQEARANYGYTF. CDR3 bases: TGCGCCAGCAGCCAAGAAGCAAGGGCTAACTATGGCTACACCTTC.

The V call is TRBV28, the J call TRBJ1-2, with D tentatively TRBD1 (5 bases). The CDR3 consists of 11 residues. The ends were cut back, 8 bases at V and 6 bases at J, with 10 bases in the middle. CDR1 and CDR2 from the germline V gene are MDHEN and SYDVKM. The CDR3 sequence: CASGTWDGYTF. The CDR3 DNA is TGTGCCAGCGGGACTTGGGATGGCTACACCTTC.

This rearrangement joins TRBV7-3 to TRBJ2-1, with 7 bases lining up with TRBD2. The germline gives CDR1 SGHTA, CDR2 FQGTGA. J was trimmed by 8 bases and V by 2 bases; bases with no gene match: 3. This CDR3 contains 13 residues. CDR3 DNA sequence: TGTGCCAGCAGCTTAGCGGGAGAGGATGAGCAGTTCTTC. As protein: CASSLAGEDEQFF.

The chain uses TRBV18 and TRBJ2-7, with TRBD1 matching over 7 bases. J lost 4 bases, V lost 3 bases, and 6 bases had no gene match. CDR1 and CDR2 from the germline V gene are KGHSH and LQKENI. The CDR3 runs 14 residues. The CDR3 region is CASSPRDSGYEQYF. In DNA, the CDR3 is TGTGCCAGCTCACCCCGGGACAGTGGATACGAGCAGTACTTC.

The chain uses TRBV6-6 and TRBJ2-1; 16 bases map to TRBD2. V gave up 5 bases and J gave up 7 bases; unmatched junction bases: 5. Germline CDR1 and CDR2: MNHNY and SVGAGI (reference sequence). CDR3 length: 16 residues. The CDR3, as DNA: TGTGCCAGCAGTGCACAGGGACTAGCGGGAGGGAATGAGCAGTTCTTC. Translated: CASSAQGLAGGNEQFF.

This clone was counted a few times. The V gene is TRBV28, the J gene TRBJ1-1, with D unclear. The germline V gene encodes CDR1 MDHEN and CDR2 SYDVKM. The CDR3 runs to 12 residues. V was clipped by 7 bases and J by 7 bases, with 13 bases between them. CDR3 in amino acids: CASTKPAYEAFF. The CDR3 DNA sequence: TGTGCCAGCACCAAACCGGCTTATGAAGCTTTCTTT.

With respect to this clone: An end of the junction does not agree with germline; a read error may underlie this. V and J are TRBV9 and TRBJ2-5; D call uncertain. Germline CDR1 reads SGDLS; CDR2 reads YYNGEE. This CDR3 has 15 residues. The CDR3 DNA is TGTGCCAGCACCGTAAGACCCACAAGTGGGGAGACCCAGTACTTC. It yields the protein CASTVRPTSGETQYF. Looking up the rest from reference TRBV9 and TRBJ2-5 gives the full variable domain: DSGVTQTPKHLITATGQRVTLRCSPRSGDLSVYWYQQSLDQGLQFLIQYYNGEERAKGNILERFSAQQFPDLHSELNLSSLELGDSALYFCASTVRPTSGETQYFGPGTRLLVL.

Notes on this clone: Distinct nucleotide sequences in the sample also encode this CDR3. J is TRBJ2-3 and V is TRBV5-1, with no clear D. Trimming cost V 2 bases and J 0 bases, with 4 bases left between them. This CDR3 is built from 13 residues. Germline assignment: CDR1 SGHRS and CDR2 YFSETQ. The CDR3, as DNA: TGCGCCAGCAGCTTTGACAGCACAGATACGCAGTATTTT. This sequence encodes CASSFDSTDTQYF.

The V and J genes are TRBV6-5 and TRBJ1-2; D is ambiguous. The germline V gene encodes CDR1 MNHEY and CDR2 SVGAGI. This CDR3 comprises 13 residues. Deletions cut 7 bases from V and 4 bases from J, with 13 bases between. The DNA of the CDR3 is TGTGCCAGCATCGGAACTCAGCCCTATGGCTACACCTTC. This encodes CASIGTQPYGYTF.

V gene TRBV9 combines with J gene TRBJ2-1; 10 nucleotides line up with TRBD2. The CDR3 spans 13 residues. CDR1 and CDR2 (germline): SGDLS, YYNGEE. J lost 16 bases, V lost 0 bases, and 7 bases had no gene match. The CDR3 loop is CASSVDPSGRVFF. For the CDR3, the DNA is TGTGCCAGCAGCGTAGACCCAAGCGGGAGGGTCTTCTTC.